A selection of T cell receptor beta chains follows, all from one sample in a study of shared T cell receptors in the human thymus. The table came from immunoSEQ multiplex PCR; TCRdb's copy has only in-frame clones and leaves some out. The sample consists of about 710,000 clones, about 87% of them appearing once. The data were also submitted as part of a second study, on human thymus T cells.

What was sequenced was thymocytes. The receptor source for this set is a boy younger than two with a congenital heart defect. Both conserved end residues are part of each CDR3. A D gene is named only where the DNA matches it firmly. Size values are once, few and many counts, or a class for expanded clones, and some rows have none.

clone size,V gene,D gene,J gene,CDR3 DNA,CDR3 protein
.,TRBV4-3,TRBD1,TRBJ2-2,TGCGCCAGCAGCCAAGGAGAGCCGACAGGGGGGCACGGGGAGCTGTTTTTT,CASSQGEPTGGHGELFF
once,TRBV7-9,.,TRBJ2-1,TGTGCCAGCAGCCGGCCGGACACCGCTTTTTACAATGAGCAGTTCTTC,CASSRPDTAFYNEQFF
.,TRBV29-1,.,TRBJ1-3,TGCAGCGTTACACCTGACGGGAGCTCTGGAAACACCATATATTTT,CSVTPDGSSGNTIYF
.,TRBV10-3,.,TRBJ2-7,TGTGCCATCAGGGGAGGAAGGATTCCCTACGAGCAGTACTTC,CAIRGGRIPYEQYF
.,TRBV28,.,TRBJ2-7,TGTGCCAGCAACACCCTCCCGGGACACACCTACGAGCAGTACTTC,CASNTLPGHTYEQYF
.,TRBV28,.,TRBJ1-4,TGTGCCAGCAGTTTAACAGGGCGGGGGGAAAATGAAAAACTGTTTTTT,CASSLTGRGENEKLFF
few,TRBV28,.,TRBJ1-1,TGTGCCAGCAGTCTAAGAGGGGGAGCTTTCTTT,CASSLRGGAFF
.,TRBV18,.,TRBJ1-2,TGTGCCAGCTCACCACCAGGGGATCATGGCTACACCTTC,CASSPPGDHGYTF
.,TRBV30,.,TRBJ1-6,TGTGCCTGGAGTGTACCTGCCGGGAGCTCCTATAATTCCCCCCTCCACTTT,CAWSVPAGSSYNSPLHF
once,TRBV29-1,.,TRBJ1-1,TGCAGCGTTCTAGAAGCGCTGAACACTGAAGCTTTCTTT,CSVLEALNTEAFF
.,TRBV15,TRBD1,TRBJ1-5,TGTGCCACCAGCAGAAGACAGGGCGGCAATCAGCCCCAGCATTTT,CATSRRQGGNQPQHF
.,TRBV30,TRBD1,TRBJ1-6,TGTGCCTGGATTGACAGGGACACCTATAATTCACCCCTCCACTTT,CAWIDRDTYNSPLHF
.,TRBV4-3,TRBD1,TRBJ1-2,TGCGCCAGCAGCCAAGATCTCGAGGCAGGGGGGAACTATGGCTACACCTTC,CASSQDLEAGGNYGYTF
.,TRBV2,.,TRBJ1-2,TGTGCCAGCATTTGTGGGGCCGGTGGACCTAACTATGGCTACACCTTC,CASICGAGGPNYGYTF
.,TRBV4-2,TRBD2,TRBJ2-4,TGTGCCAGCAGCCAAGAGAGTCGGATGACTAGCGGGGGGATCAATAAAAACATTCAGTACTTC,CASSQESRMTSGGINKNIQYF
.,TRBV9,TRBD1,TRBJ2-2,TGTGCCAGCAGCCAGACAGGGGTGAACACCGGGGAGCTGTTTTTT,CASSQTGVNTGELFF
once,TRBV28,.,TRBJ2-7,TGTGCCAGCAGCCAGGACAGTTACGAGCAGTACTTC,CASSQDSYEQYF
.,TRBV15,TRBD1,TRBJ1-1,TGTGCCACCAGCACACGGACAGGTCGGGTCACTGAAGCTTTCTTT,CATSTRTGRVTEAFF
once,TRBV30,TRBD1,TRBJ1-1,TGTGCCTGGAGTGAACAGGGGGCAACTGAAGCTTTCTTT,CAWSEQGATEAFF
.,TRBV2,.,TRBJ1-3,TGTGCCAGCCTCGACAGACCCTCCTCTGGAAACACCATATATTTT,CASLDRPSSGNTIYF
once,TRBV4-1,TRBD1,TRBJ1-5,TGCGCCAGCAGCCAAGATTACAGGGGATATCAGCCCCAGCATTTT,CASSQDYRGYQPQHF
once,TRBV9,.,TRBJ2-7,TGTGCCAGCAGCGTAGATGACAGCCCTGGGGAGCAGTACTTC,CASSVDDSPGEQYF
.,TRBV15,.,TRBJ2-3,TGTGCCTCCAGCGGGCGCACAGATACGCAGTATTTT,CASSGRTDTQYF
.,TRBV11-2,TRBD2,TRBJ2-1,TGTGCCAGCAGCTTATCACGGACTAGCTCCTACAATGAGCAGTTCTTC,CASSLSRTSSYNEQFF
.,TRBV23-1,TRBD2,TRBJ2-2,TGCGCCAGCAGTCAATCTTCCCGGGGCGGGGGTATCACCGGGGAGCTGTTTTTT,CASSQSSRGGGITGELFF
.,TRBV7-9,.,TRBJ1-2,TGTGCCAGCAGCCGAATCCCCGGAGACGCATACTATGGCTACACCTTC,CASSRIPGDAYYGYTF
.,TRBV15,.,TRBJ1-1,TGTGCCACCAGCAGAGTTGGCTCGGGAGCTTTCTTT,CATSRVGSGAFF
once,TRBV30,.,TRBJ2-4,TGTGCCTGGATGCCCCTGGAGTACCTCCTAGCCAAAAACATTCAGTACTTC,CAWMPLEYLLAKNIQYF
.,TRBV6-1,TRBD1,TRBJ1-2,TGTGCCAGCAGTGAAGTGTTAAGGACAGGGTATTATGGCTACACCTTC,CASSEVLRTGYYGYTF
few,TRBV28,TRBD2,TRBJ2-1,TGTGCCAGCAGTCTACGGACTAGCGGAGGACGGGATGAGCAGTTCTTC,CASSLRTSGGRDEQFF
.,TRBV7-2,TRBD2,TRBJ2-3,TGTGCCAGCAGCCCTAGCGGGGGGACCGGGGATACGCAGTATTTT,CASSPSGGTGDTQYF
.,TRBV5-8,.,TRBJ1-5,TGTGCCAGCAACCCCGAACCCACAGGGTGTAGCAATCAGCCCCAGCATTTT,CASNPEPTGCSNQPQHF
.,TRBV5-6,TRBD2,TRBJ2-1,TGTGCCAGCAGCGCGGGGGGGGCCCTCAATGAGCAGTTCTTC,CASSAGGALNEQFF
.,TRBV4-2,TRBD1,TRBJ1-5,TGTGCCAGCAGCCGGGACAGGGGGGAATGGCAGCCCCAGCATTTT,CASSRDRGEWQPQHF
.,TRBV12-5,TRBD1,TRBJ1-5,TGTGCTAGTGGTTTGTCCCCGGGACAGTATAGCAATCAGCCCCAGCATTTT,CASGLSPGQYSNQPQHF
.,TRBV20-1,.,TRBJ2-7,TGCAGTGCGGAGATCAACAAGCAGTACTTC,CSAEINKQYF
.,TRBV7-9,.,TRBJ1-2,TGTGCCAGCAGCTTAGGTGCGGGTTCATCCTATGGCTACACCTTC,CASSLGAGSSYGYTF
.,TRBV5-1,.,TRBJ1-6,TGCGCCAGCAGCTTGTCCCGGGTAGGGGATTCACCCCTCCACTTT,CASSLSRVGDSPLHF
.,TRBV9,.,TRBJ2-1,TGTGCCAGCAGCCCCCGGCTAGGCAATGAGCAGTTCTTC,CASSPRLGNEQFF
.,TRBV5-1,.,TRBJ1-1,TGCGCCAGCAGCTTTCGGGGGAGCGTCATGAACACTGAAGCTTTCTTT,CASSFRGSVMNTEAFF
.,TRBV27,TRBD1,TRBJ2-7,TGTGCCAGCAGTGTCGGGACAGGGGCCTACGAGCAGTACTTC,CASSVGTGAYEQYF
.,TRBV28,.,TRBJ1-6,TGTGCCAGCAGTTCGTCCAGGGTTGCTAATTCACCCCTCCACTTT,CASSSSRVANSPLHF
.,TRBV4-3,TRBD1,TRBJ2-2,TGCGCCAGCAGCCAAGAGTTTAGGGTCCGTGACAGGGGGTCCTCGAACACCGGGGAGCTGTTTTTT,CASSQEFRVRDRGSSNTGELFF
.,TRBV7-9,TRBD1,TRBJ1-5,TGTGCCAGCAGCCTAGACAGACAGGGCCCTCAGCCCCAGCATTTT,CASSLDRQGPQPQHF
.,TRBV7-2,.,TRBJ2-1,TGTGCCAGCACCCTAGGGTTGAGGGTGAGCTCCTACAATGAGCAGTTCTTC,CASTLGLRVSSYNEQFF
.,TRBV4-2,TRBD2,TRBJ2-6,TGTGCCAGCAGCCAAGTCCCGGTACTAGCGGGGGGCTCTGGGGCCAACGTCCTGACTTTC,CASSQVPVLAGGSGANVLTF
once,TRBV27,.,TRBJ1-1,TGTGCCAGCAGTGTGTCAACTGAAGCTTTCTTT,CASSVSTEAFF
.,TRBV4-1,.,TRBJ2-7,TGCGCCAGCAGCCAAGGGAGGGGCGAGCAGTACTTC,CASSQGRGEQYF
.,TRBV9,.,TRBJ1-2,TGTGCCAGCAGCGTAGTTACAGGGTTGAACTATGGCTACACCTTC,CASSVVTGLNYGYTF
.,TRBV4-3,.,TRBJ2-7,TGCGCCAGCAGCCGCGTTACAGGGAATGACTACGAGCAGTACTTC,CASSRVTGNDYEQYF
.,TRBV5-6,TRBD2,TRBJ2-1,TGTGCCAGCAGCTTAAGCGGGGGGGCCTCGTATGAGCAGTTCTTC,CASSLSGGASYEQFF